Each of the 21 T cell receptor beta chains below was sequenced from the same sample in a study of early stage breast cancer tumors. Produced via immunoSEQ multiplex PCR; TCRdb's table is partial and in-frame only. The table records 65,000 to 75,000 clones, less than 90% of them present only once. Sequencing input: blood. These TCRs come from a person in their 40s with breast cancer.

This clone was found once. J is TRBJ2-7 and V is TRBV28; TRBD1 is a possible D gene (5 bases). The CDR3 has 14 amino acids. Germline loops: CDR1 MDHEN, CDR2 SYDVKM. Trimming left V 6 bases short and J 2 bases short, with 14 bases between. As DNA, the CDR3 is TGTGCCAGCAGACAACAAGTGGACACCTACGAGCAGTACTTC. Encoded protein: CASRQQVDTYEQYF. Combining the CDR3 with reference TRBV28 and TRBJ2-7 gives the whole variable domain DVKVTQSSRYLVKRTGEKVFLECVQDMDHENMFWYRQDPGLGLRLIYFSYDVKMKEKGDIPEGYSVSREKKERFSLILESASTNQTSMYLCASRQQVDTYEQYFGPGTRLTVT.

CDR3 DNA sequence: TGCAGCGTTGACAGGGGGTCCCAAGAGACCCAGTACTTC. Translation gives CSVDRGSQETQYF. This rearrangement joins TRBV29-1 to TRBJ2-5, with 7 bases matching TRBD1. The length of the CDR3 is 13 residues. Losses at the gene ends were 3 bases for V and 1 base for J; bases not matched to a gene: 2. In germline, CDR1 is SQVTM, CDR2 ANQGSEA.

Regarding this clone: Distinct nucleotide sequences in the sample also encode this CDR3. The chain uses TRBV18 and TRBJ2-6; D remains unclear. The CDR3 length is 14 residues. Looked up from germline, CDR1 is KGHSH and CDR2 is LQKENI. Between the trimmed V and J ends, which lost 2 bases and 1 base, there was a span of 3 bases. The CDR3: CASSPGSGANVLTF. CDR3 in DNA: TGTGCCAGCTCACCAGGTTCTGGGGCCAACGTCCTGACTTTC.

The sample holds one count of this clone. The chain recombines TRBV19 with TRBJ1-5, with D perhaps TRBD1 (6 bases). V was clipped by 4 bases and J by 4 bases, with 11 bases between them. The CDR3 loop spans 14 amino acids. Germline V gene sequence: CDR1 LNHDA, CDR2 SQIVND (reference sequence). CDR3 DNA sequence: TGTGCCAGTAGTAACCGACAGGAAAATCAGCCCCAGCATTTT. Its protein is CASSNRQENQPQHF.

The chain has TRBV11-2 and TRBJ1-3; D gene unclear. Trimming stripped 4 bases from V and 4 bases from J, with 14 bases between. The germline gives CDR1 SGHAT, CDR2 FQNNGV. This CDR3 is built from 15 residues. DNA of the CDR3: TGTGCCAGCAGCTCCCAGAGGATTGAGGGAAACACCATATATTTT. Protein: CASSSQRIEGNTIYF.

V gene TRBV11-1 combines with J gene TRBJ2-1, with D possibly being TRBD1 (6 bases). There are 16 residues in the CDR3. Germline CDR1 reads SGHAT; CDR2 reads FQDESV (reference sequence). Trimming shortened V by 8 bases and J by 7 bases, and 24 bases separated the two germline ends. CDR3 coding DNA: TGTGCCAGCGCTCGGGCAGGGGACGCTTTTAGGAATGAGCAGTTCTTC. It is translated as CASARAGDAFRNEQFF.

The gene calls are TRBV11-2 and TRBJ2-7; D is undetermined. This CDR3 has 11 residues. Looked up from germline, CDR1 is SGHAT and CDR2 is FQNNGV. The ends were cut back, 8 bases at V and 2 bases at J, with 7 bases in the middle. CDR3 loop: CASSSAYEQYF. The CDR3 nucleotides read TGTGCCAGCTCCTCGGCCTACGAGCAGTACTTC. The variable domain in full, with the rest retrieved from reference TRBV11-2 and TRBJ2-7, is EAGVAQSPRYKIIEKRQSVAFWCNPISGHATLYWYQQILGQGPKLLIQFQNNGVVDDSQLPKDRFSAERLKGVDSTLKIQPAKLEDSAVYLCASSSAYEQYFGPGTRLTVT.

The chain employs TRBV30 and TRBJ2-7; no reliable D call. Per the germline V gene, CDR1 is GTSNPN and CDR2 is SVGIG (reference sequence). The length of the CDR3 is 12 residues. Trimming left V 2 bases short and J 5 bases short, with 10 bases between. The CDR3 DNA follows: TGTGCCTGGAGTCACAGCCCCAACGAGCAGTACTTC. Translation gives CAWSHSPNEQYF.

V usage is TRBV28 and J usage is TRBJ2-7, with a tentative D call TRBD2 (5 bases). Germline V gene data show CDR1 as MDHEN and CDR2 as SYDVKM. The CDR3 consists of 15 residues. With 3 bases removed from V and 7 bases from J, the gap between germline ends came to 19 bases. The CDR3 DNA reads TGTGCCAGCAGTTTCAGACTACCTGGGTCGTGGGAGCAGTACTTC. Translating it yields CASSFRLPGSWEQYF.

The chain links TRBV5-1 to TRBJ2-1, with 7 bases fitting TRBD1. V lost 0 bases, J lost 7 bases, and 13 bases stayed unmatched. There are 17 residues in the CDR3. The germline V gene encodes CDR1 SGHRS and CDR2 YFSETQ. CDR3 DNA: TGCGCCAGCAGCTTGGCCAATTCCAGGGGGAAGGGGAATGAGCAGTTCTTC. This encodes CASSLANSRGKGNEQFF.

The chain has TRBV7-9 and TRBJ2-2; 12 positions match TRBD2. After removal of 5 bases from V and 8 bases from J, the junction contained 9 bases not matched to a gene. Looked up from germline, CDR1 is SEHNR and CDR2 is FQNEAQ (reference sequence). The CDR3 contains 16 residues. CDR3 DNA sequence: TGTGCCAGCAGCCTAAGACTAGCGGGAGCCGGGGGGGAGCTGTTTTTT. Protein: CASSLRLAGAGGELFF. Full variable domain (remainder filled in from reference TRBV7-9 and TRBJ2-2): DTGVSQNPRHKITKRGQNVTFRCDPISEHNRLYWYRQTLGQGPEFLTYFQNEAQLEKSRLLSDRFSAERPKGSFSTLEIQRTEQGDSAMYLCASSLRLAGAGGELFFGEGSRLTVL.

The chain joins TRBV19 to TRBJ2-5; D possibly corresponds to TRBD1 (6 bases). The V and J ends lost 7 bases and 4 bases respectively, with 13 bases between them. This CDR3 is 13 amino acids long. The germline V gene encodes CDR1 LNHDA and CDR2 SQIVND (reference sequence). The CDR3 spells CASKKGVGETQYF. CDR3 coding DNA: TGTGCCAGTAAGAAGGGGGTAGGAGAGACCCAGTACTTC.

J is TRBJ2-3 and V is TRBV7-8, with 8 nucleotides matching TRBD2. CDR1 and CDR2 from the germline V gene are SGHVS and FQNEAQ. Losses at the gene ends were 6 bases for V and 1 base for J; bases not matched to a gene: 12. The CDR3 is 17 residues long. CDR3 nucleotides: TGTGCCAGCAGTTGGGGTATCGGGACTAGTGGCACAGATACGCAGTATTTT. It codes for CASSWGIGTSGTDTQYF.

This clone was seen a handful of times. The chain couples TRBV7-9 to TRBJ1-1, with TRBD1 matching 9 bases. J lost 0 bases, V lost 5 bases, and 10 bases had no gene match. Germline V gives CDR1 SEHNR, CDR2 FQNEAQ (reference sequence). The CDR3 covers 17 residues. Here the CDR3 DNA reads TGTGCCAGCAGCCCCGGGACAGGGTATCCCATGAACACTGAAGCTTTCTTT. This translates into CASSPGTGYPMNTEAFF.

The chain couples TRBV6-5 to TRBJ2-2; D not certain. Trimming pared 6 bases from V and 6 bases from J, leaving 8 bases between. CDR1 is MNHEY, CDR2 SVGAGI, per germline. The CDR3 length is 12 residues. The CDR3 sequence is CASRRRPGELFF. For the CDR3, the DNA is TGTGCCAGCAGGCGGCGTCCCGGGGAGCTGTTTTTT.

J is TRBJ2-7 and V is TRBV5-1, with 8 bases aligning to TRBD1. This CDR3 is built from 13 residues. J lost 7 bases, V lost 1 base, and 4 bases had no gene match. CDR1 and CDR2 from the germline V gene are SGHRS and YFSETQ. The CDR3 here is CASSLIQGGEQYF. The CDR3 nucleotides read TGCGCCAGCAGCTTGATACAGGGGGGTGAGCAGTACTTC.

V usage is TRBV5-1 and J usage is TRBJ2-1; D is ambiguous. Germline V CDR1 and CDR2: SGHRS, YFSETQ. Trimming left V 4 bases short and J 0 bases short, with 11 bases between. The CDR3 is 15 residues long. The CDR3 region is CASSPWAGSYNEQFF. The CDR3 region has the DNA TGCGCCAGCAGCCCGTGGGCAGGCTCCTACAATGAGCAGTTCTTC.

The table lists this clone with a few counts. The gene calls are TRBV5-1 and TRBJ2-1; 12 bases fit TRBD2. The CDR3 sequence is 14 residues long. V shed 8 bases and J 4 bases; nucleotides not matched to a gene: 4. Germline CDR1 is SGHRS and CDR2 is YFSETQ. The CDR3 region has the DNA TGCGCCAGTGCAACTAGCGGGAGGTACAATGAGCAGTTCTTC. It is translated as CASATSGRYNEQFF.

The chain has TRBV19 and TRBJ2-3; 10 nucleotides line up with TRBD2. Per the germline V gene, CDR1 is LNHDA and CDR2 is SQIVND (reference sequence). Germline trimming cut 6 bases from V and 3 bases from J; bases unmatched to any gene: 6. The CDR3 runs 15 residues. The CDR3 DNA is TGTGCCAGTAGAATAAGCGGGAGGGGGACAGATACGCAGTATTTT. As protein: CASRISGRGTDTQYF.

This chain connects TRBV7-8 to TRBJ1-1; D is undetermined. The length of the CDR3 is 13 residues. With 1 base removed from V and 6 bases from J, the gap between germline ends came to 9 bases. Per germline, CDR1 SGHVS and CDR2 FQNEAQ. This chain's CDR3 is CASSLEPGSEAFF. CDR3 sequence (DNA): TGTGCCAGCAGCTTAGAGCCGGGGTCTGAAGCTTTCTTT.

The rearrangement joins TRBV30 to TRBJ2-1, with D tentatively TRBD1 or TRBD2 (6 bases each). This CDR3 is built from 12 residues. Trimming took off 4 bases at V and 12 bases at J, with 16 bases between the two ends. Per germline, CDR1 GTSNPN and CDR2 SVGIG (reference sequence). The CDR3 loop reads CAWNGGQGGQFF. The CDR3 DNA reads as TGTGCCTGGAATGGGGGGCAGGGCGGGCAGTTCTTC. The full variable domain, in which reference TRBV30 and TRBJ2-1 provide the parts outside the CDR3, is SQTIHQWPATLVQPVGSPLSLECTVEGTSNPNLYWYRQAAGRGLQLLFYSVGIGQISSEVPQNLSASRPQDRQFILSSKKLLLSDSGFYLCAWNGGQGGQFFGPGTRLTVL.